This TCR beta chain was captured in a study of shared clonotypes between healthy human individuals. Study background: Sampling drew on donors who were a couple of women and a few men aged 18 to 49. Study-wide results and limits: What naive subsets generally showed was a larger estimated richness than memory subsets showed.

There are 16 residues in the CDR3. V was pared by 5 bases and J by 4 bases, with 7 bases of the junction left unmatched. Germline V gives CDR1 PRHDT, CDR2 FYEKMQ (reference sequence). Positive CCR7 selection of CD45RO-negative cells yielded the naive CD8 cells, and terminally differentiated effector memory CD45RA+ cells were excluded. Some clones are missing from TCRdb's copy, which holds only in-frame ones; the method was immunoSEQ multiplex PCR. The sample lists some 740,000 clones; almost 95% were seen once. A remark on this clone: Its antigen is unknown.

The specimen sequenced was naive CD8+ T cells sorted from blood. The TCR was taken from a young man in good health. The V gene is TRBV13, the J gene TRBJ2-2; 10 bases map to TRBD2. CDR3 nucleotide sequence: TGTGCCAGCAGCGCACAGAGCGGGAGGGTCACCGGGGAGCTGTTTTTT. Its protein is CASSAQSGRVTGELFF.